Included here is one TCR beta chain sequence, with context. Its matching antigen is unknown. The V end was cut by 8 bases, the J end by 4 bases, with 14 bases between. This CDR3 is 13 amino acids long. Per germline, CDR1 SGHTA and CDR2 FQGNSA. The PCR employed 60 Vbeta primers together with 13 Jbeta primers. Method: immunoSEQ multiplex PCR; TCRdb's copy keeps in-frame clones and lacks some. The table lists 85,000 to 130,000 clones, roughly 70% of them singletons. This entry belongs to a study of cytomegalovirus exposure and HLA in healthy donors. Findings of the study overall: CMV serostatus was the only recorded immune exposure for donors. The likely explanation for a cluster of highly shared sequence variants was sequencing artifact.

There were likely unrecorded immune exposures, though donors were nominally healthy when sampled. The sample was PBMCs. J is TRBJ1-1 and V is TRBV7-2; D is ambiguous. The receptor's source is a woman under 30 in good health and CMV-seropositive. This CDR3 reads CASSSWEGTEAFF. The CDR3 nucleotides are TGTGCCAGCTCAAGTTGGGAGGGCACTGAAGCTTTCTTT.